Given below is one TCR beta chain in context. The antigen remains undetermined. TCRdb's copy holds only in-frame clones and misses some; the assay was immunoSEQ multiplex PCR. This repertoire shows about 39,000 clones, 88% found once; its top ten account for 26%. This entry is derived from a study of T cell responses to AZD1222 COVID-19 vaccine. This CDR3 has 18 residues. Germline assignment: CDR1 SNHLY and CDR2 FYNNEI. With 4 bases clipped from V and 4 bases from J, the junction kept 13 bases outside the gene matches. Whole-study results and caveats: Of the AZD1222 recipients, only 5 or 6 were seropositive at baseline. A reported finding is that nearly half of spike-specific TCRs target unmutated variant regions. Vaccine-associated CD4 TCRs ranged over spike, dominating at 160-218 and 743-854.

The sample in question was peripheral blood, obtained 28 days after the second dose of the MenACWY control vaccine. The chain combines TRBV2 with TRBJ2-3, with 11 bases that match TRBD2. The receptor was derived from an adult who received the MenACWY meningococcal vaccine as a control. CDR3: CASSVKNLAGGGSDTQYF. The CDR3 nucleotides are TGTGCCAGCAGTGTAAAGAACCTAGCGGGAGGTGGGTCAGATACGCAGTATTTT.